This T cell receptor beta chain originates from a study of control samples from healthy donors and cancer patients. The data were produced by immunoSEQ multiplex PCR, yet TCRdb's version contains in-frame clones alone and is incomplete. Among around 50,000 clones, approximately 89% were seen once, and the ten largest hold 1.6%. The CDR3 runs 13 residues. V shed 5 bases and J 5 bases; nucleotides not matched to a gene: 2. Germline CDR1 reads MRHNA; CDR2 reads SNTAGT. The sample comprised PBMCs. The chain has TRBV6-4 and TRBJ1-5, with 8 bases identical to TRBD1. The source is a man aged 40-50 years with colorectal cancer. The CDR3 DNA reads TGTGCCAGCAGTTCGACAGGGGATCAGCCCCAGCATTTT. Its translation is CASSSTGDQPQHF.